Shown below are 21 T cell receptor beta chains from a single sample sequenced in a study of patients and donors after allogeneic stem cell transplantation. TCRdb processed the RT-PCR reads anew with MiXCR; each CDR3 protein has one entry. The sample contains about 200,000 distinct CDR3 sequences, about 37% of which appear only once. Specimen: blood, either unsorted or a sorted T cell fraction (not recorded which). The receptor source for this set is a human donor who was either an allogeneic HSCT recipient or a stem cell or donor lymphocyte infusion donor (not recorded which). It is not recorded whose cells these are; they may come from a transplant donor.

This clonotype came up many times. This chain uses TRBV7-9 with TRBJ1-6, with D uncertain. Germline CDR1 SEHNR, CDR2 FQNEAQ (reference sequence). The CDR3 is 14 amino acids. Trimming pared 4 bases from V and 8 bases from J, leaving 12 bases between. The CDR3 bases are TGTGCCAGCAGCTCCCGTAAAAGGGATTCACCCCTCCACTTT. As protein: CASSSRKRDSPLHF.

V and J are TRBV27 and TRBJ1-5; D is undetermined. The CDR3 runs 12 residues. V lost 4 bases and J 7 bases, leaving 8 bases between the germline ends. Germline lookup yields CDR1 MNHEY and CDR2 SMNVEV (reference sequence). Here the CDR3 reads CASSSLGQPQHF. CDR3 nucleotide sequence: TGTGCCAGCAGTTCTTTGGGCCAGCCCCAGCATTTT.

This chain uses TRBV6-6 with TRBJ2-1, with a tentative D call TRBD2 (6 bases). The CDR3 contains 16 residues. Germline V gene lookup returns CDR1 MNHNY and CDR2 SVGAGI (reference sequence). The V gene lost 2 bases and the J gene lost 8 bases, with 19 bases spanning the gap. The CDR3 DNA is TGTGCCAGCAGTTACCGCCGGGACTTTAGATCCGATGAGCAGTTCTTC. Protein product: CASSYRRDFRSDEQFF.

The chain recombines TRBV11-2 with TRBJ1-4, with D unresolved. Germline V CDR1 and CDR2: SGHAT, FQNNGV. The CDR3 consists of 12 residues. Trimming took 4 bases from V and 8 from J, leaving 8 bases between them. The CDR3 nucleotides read TGTGCCAGCAGCTCAAATGGAGAAAAACTGTTTTTT. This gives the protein CASSSNGEKLFF.

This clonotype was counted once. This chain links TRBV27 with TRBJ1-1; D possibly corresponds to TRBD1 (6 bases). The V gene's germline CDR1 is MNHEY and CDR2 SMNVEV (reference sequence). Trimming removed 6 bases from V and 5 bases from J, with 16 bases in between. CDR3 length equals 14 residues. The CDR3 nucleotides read TGTGCCAGCAGCCAGACAGGTTGGGGGACTGAAGCTTTCTTT. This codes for CASSQTGWGTEAFF.

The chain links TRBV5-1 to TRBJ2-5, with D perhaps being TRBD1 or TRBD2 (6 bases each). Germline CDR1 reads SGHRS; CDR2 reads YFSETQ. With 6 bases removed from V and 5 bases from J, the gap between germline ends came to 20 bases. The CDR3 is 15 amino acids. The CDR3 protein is CASTPVLWGAETQYF. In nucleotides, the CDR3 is TGCGCCAGCACCCCCGTCCTGTGGGGGGCTGAGACCCAGTACTTC.

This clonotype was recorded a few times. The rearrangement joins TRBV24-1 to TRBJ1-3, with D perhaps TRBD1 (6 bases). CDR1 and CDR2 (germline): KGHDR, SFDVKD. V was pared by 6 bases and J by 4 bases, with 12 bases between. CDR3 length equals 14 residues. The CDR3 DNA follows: TGTGCCACCAGTCTCCGGGACAAAGGAAACACCATATATTTT. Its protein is CATSLRDKGNTIYF.

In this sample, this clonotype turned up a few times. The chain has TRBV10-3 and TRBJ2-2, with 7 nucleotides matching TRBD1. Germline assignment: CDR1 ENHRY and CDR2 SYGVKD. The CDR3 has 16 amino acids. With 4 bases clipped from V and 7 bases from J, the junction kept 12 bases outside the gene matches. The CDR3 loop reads CAISGAGDRVIGELFF. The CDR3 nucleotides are TGTGCCATCAGTGGGGCTGGAGACAGGGTGATCGGGGAGCTGTTTTTT.

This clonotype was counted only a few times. The CDR3 DNA follows: TGTGCCAGCAGCTTCTCCGGGGGGCCGAGCAATCAGCCCCAGCATTTT. This gives the protein CASSFSGGPSNQPQHF. The chain links TRBV7-9 to TRBJ1-5, with D tentatively TRBD1 (6 bases). V lost 3 bases to trimming and J lost 1 base, with 13 bases between them. The CDR3 is 16 residues long. CDR1 and CDR2 from the germline V gene are SEHNR and FQNEAQ (reference sequence).

CDR3 bases: TGTGCCAGCAGCTTCGGCGGTGGGGAGACCCAGTACTTC. Protein product: CASSFGGGETQYF. The V and J genes are TRBV12-3 or TRBV12-4 and TRBJ2-5; D uncertain. This CDR3 is 13 amino acids long. V was cut by 6 bases and J by 5 bases, with 13 bases left in between.

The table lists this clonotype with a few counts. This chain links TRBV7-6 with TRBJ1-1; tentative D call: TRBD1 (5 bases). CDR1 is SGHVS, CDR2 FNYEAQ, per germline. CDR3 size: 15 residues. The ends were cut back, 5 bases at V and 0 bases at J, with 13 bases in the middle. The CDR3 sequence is CASSPRAGLNTEAFF. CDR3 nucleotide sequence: TGTGCCAGCAGCCCCCGGGCAGGGCTGAACACTGAAGCTTTCTTT.

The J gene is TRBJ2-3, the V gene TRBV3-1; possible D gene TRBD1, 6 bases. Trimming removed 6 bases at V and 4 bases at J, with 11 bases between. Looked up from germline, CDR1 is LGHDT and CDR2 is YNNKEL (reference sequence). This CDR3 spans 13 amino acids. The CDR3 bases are TGTGCCAGCAGAGCCAAGGGGGCAGATACGCAGTATTTT. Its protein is CASRAKGADTQYF.

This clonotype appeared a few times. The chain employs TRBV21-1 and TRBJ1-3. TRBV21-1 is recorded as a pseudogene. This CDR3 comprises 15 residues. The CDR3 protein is CASSKVDSSGNTIYF. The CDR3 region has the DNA TGTGCCAGCAGCAAAGTTGACAGCTCTGGAAACACCATATATTTT.

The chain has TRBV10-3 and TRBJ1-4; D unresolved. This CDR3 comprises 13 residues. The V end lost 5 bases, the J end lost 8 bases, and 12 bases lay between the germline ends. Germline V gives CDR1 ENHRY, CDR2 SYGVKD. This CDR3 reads CAISQQTGEKLFF. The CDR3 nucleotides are TGTGCCATCAGTCAACAAACTGGGGAAAAACTGTTTTTT.

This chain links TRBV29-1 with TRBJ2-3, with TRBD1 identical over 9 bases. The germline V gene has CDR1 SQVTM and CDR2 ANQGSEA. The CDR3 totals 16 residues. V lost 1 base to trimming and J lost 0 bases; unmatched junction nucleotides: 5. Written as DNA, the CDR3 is TGCAGCGTTGAAGGGGGACAGGGCCAAAGCACAGATACGCAGTATTTT. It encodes CSVEGGQGQSTDTQYF.

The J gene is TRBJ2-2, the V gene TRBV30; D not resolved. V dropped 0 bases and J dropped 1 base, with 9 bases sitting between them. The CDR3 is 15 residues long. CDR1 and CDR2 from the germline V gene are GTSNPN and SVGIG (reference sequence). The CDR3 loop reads CAWSVPQMNTGELFF. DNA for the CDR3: TGTGCCTGGAGTGTACCACAGATGAACACCGGGGAGCTGTTTTTT.

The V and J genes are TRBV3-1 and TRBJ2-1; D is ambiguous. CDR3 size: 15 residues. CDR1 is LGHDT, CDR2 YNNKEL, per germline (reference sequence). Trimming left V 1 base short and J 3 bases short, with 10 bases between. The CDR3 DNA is TGTGCCAGCAGCCAAGGTACTCTTGGCTACAATGAGCAGTTCTTC. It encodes CASSQGTLGYNEQFF.

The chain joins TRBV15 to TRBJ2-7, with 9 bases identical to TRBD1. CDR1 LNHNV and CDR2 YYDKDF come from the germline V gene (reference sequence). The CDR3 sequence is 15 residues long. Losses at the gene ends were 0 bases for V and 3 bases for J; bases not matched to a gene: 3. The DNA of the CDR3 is TGTGCCACCAGCAGAGATCCGACAGGGGGCTACGAGCAGTACTTC. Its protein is CATSRDPTGGYEQYF. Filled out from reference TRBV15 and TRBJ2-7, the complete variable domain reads DAMVIQNPRYQVTQFGKPVTLSCSQTLNHNVMYWYQQKSSQAPKLLFHYYDKDFNNEADTPDNFQSRRPNTSFCFLDIRSPGLGDTAMYLCATSRDPTGGYEQYFGPGTRLTVT.

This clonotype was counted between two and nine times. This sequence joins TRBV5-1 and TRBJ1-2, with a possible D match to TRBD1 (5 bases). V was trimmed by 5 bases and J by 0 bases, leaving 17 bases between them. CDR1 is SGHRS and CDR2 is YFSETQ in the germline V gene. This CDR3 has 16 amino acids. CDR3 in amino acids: CASRGAGTVANYGYTF. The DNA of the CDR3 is TGCGCCAGCAGGGGCGCCGGGACGGTAGCTAACTATGGCTACACCTTC.

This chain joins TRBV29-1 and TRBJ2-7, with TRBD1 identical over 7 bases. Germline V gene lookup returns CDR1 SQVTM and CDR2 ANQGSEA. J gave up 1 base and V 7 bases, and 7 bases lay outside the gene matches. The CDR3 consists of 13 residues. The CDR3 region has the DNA TGCAGCGCCGGGACAGTTGATTCCTACGAGCAGTACTTC. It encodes CSAGTVDSYEQYF.

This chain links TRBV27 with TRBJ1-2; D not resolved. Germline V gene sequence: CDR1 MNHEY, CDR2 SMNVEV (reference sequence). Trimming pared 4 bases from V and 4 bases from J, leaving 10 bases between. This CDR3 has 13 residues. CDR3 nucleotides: TGTGCCAGCAGTTCCCAGGCTCTCTATGGCTACACCTTC. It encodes CASSSQALYGYTF.